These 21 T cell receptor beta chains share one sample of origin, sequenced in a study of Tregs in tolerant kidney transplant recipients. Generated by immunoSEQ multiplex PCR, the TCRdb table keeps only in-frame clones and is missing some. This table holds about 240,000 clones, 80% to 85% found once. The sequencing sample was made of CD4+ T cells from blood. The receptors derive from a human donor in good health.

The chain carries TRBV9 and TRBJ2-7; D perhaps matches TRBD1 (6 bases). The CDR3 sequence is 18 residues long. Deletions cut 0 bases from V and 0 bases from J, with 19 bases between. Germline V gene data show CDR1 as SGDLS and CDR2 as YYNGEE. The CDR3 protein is CASSVGRGFGGSSYEQYF. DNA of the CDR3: TGTGCCAGCAGCGTAGGACGGGGATTTGGGGGCAGCTCCTACGAGCAGTACTTC.

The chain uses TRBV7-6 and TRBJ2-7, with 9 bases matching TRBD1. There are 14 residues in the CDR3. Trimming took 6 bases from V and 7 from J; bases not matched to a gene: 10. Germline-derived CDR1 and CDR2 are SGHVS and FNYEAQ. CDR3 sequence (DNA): TGTGCCAGCAGATCTGGGACAGGGTTCGGTGAGCAGTACTTC. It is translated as CASRSGTGFGEQYF.

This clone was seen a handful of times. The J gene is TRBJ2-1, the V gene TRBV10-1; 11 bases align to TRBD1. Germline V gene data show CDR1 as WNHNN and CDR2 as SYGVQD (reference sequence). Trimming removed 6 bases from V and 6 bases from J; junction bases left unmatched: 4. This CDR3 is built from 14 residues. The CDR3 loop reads CASSGQGARNEQFF. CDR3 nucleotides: TGCGCCAGCAGCGGACAGGGGGCGCGCAATGAGCAGTTCTTC.

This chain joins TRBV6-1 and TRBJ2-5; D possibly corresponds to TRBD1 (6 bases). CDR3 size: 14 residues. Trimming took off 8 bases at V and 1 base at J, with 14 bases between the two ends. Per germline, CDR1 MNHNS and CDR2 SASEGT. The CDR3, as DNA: TGTGCCAGCTACCCTGGGACAACCCAAGAGACCCAGTACTTC. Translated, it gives CASYPGTTQETQYF.

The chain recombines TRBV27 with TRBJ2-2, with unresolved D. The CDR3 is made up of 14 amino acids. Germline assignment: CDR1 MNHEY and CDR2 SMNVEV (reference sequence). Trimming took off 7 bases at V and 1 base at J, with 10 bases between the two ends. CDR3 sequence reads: CASTLRRNTGELFF. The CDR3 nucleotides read TGTGCCAGCACCCTCCGGCGGAACACCGGGGAGCTGTTTTTT.

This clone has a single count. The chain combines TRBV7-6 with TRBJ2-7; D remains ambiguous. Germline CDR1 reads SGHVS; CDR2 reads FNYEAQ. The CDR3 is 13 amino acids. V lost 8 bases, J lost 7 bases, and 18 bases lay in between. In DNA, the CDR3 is TGTGCCAGCGGCTCCCATGAGAGTGGGGAGCAGTACTTC. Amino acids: CASGSHESGEQYF.

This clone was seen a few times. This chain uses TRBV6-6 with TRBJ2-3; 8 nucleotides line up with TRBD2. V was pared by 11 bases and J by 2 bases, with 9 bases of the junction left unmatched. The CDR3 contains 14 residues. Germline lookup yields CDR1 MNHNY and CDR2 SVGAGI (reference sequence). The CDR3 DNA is TGTGCCGGAACCCGGGGGGGGGCCACAGATACGCAGTATTTT. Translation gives CAGTRGGATDTQYF.

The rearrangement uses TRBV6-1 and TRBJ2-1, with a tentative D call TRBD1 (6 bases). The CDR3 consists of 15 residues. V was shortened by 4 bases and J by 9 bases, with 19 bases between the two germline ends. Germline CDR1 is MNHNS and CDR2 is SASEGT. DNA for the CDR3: TGTGCCAGCAGTGTATCTCGGAACAGGGCAGGTGAGCAGTTCTTC. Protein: CASSVSRNRAGEQFF.

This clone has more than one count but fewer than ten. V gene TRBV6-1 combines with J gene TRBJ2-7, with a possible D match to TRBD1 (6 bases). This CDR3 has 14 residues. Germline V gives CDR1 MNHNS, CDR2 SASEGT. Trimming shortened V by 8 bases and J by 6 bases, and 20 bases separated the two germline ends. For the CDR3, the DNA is TGTGCCAGCGGGTTTGAACAGGGTGCCGCCGAGCAGTACTTC. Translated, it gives CASGFEQGAAEQYF.

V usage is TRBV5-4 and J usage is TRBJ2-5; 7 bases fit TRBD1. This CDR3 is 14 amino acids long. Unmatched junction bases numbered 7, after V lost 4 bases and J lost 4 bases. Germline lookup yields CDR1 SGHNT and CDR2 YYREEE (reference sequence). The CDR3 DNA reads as TGTGCCAGCAGCATTAGACAGGGTGGAGAGACCCAGTACTTC. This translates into CASSIRQGGETQYF.

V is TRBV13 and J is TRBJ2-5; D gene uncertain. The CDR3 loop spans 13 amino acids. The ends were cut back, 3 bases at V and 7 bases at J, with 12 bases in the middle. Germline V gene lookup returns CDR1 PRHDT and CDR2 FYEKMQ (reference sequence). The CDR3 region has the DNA TGTGCCAGCAGCTTTGGTGGGCTGGGGACCCAGTACTTC. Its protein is CASSFGGLGTQYF. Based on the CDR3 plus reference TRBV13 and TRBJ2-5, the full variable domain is AAGVIQSPRHLIKEKRETATLKCYPIPRHDTVYWYQQGPGQDPQFLISFYEKMQSDKGSIPDRFSAQQFSDYHSELNMSSLELGDSALYFCASSFGGLGTQYFGPGTRLLVL.

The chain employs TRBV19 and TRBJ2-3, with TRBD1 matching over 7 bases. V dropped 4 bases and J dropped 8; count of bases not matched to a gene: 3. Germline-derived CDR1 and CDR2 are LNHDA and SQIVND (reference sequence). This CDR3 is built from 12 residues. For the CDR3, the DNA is TGTGCCAGTAGTACCTCAGGGGGTACGCAGTATTTT. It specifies CASSTSGGTQYF.

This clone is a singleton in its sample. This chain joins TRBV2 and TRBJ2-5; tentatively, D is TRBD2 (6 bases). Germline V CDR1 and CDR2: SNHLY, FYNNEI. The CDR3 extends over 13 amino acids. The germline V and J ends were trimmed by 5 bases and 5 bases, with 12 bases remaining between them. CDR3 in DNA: TGTGCCAGCAGTTTGACTAGGAGGGAGACCCAGTACTTC. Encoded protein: CASSLTRRETQYF.

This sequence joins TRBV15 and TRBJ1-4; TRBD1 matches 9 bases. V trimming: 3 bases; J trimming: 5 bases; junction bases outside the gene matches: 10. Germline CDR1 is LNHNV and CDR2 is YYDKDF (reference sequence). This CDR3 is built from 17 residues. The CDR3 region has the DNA TGTGCCACCAGCAGGTCACCGGGACAGGGCACAAATGAAAAACTGTTTTTT. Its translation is CATSRSPGQGTNEKLFF.

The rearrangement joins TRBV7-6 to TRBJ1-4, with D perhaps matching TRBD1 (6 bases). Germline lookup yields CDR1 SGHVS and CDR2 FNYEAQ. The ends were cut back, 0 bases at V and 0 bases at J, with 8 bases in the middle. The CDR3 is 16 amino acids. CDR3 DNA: TGTGCCAGCAGCTTAGCAGGGGGTGCAACTAATGAAAAACTGTTTTTT. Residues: CASSLAGGATNEKLFF.

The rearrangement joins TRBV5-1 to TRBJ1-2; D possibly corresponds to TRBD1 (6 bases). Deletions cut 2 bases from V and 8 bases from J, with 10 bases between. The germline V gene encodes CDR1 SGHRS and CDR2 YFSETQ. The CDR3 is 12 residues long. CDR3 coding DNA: TGCGCCAGCAGCTTACAGGGAAGGGGCTACACCTTC. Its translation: CASSLQGRGYTF.

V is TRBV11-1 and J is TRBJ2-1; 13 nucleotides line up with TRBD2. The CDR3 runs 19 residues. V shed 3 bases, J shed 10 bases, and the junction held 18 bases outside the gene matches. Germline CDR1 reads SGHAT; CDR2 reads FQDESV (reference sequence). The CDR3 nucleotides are TGTGCCAGCAGCTTGCCGTGGACTAGCGGGGGCCCACTCGGACGGGAGCAGTTCTTC. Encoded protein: CASSLPWTSGGPLGREQFF. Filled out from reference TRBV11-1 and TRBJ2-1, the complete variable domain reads EAEVAQSPRYKITEKSQAVAFWCDPISGHATLYWYRQILGQGPELLVQFQDESVVDDSQLPKDRFSAERLKGVDSTLKIQPAELGDSAMYLCASSLPWTSGGPLGREQFFGPGTRLTVL.

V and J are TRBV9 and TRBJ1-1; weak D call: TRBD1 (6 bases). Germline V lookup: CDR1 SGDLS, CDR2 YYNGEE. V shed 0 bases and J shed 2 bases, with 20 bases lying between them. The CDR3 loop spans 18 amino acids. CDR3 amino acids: CASSVGKGVETPNTEAFF. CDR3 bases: TGTGCCAGCAGCGTAGGGAAGGGGGTAGAAACACCCAACACTGAAGCTTTCTTT.

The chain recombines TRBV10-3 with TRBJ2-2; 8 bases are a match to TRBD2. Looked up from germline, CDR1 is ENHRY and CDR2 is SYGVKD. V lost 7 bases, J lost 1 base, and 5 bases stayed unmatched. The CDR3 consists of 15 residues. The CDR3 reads CAINGAGVNTGELFF. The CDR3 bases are TGTGCCATCAACGGAGCGGGGGTGAACACCGGGGAGCTGTTTTTT.

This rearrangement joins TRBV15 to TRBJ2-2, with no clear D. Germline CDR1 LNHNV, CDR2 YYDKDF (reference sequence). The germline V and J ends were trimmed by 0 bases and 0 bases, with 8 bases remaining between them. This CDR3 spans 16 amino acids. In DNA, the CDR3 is TGTGCCACCAGCAGAGATCCCGGATCGAACACCGGGGAGCTGTTTTTT. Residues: CATSRDPGSNTGELFF. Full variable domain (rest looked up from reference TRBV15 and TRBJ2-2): DAMVIQNPRYQVTQFGKPVTLSCSQTLNHNVMYWYQQKSSQAPKLLFHYYDKDFNNEADTPDNFQSRRPNTSFCFLDIRSPGLGDTAMYLCATSRDPGSNTGELFFGEGSRLTVL.

The CDR3 DNA reads TGTGCCAGCACCTTGGGACAGGGGGGCACTGAAGCTTTCTTT. Amino acid sequence: CASTLGQGGTEAFF. The J gene is TRBJ1-1, the V gene TRBV6-5; 11 bases match TRBD1. Germline loops: CDR1 MNHEY, CDR2 SVGAGI. Unmatched junction bases numbered 5, after V lost 7 bases and J lost 4 bases. The CDR3 has 14 residues.